Described below is a single T cell receptor beta chain sequence and its context. The specificity of this receptor is unknown. The input lacks base qualities; no much larger clone sits a single base away. The sample comes from a study of T cell responses to AZD1222 COVID-19 vaccine (dated by TCRdb to about 2021). Background on the whole study: A total of 230 to 250 trial participants underwent TCR sequencing, of whom under 220 had received two doses of AZD1222 and roughly 26 had received two doses of the MenACWY control vaccine. Trial participants were enrolled by age into subgroups of 18-55, 56-69 and 70-plus years, and around 150, 28 and 57 TCR-sequenced participants, respectively, were included in these subgroups. Study-wide conclusions, independent of this receptor: After two AZD1222 doses, both the breadth and the depth of spike-specific TCRs were significantly higher than at day 0 and than in MenACWY recipients. Participants were mostly white British, with more females than males. The authors suggested clonal diversity may have been underestimated. In the small 56-69-year group, the increase in depth fell short of significance, most likely because of low power. Because no day 14 peak-response samples were available, the repertoires could be characterized only after the peak T cell response. Epitopes outside the regions mutated in the B.1.351 and B.1.1.7 variants were reportedly recognized by nearly half of the unique spike-specific TCRs. Conclusions about previously exposed vaccinees are limited, since just six or seven AZD1222 recipients were seropositive for SARS-CoV-2 at baseline. Vaccine-associated CD4 TCRs spanned the whole spike protein, with dominant responses in regions 160-218 and 743-854.

The sample's time point label is to be understood as: about 28 days (+/-7) after the second vaccine dose. The treatment or condition label, read with the paper, signifies: meningococcal conjugate vaccine given as trial control. The vaccinee samples were drawn from two UK trials, COV001 and COV002, one of which was a single-blind randomized controlled phase 2/3 trial testing AZD1222 (ChAdOx1 nCoV-19) in healthy adults. For TCRbeta chain sequencing, PBMC samples from trial participants were taken at day 0 and at day 28 after the second dose. The CDR3 regions of human TCRbeta chains were analyzed by immunosequencing. As for the authors' bioinformatics: TCRs in the repertoires were compared against a reference library of SARS-CoV-2-specific TCRs that had been generated with the MIRA antigen-specificity platform. Breadth was defined as the fraction of unique TCRs that were SARS-CoV-2-associated. Depth was defined as the fraction of total T cells that were SARS-CoV-2-associated. Using the MIRA data, each spike-specific TCR was mapped to the spike region that the TCR reacts to and placed in a CD4 or CD8 class. Log10-transformed breadth and depth values were compared by one-way ANOVA with Sidak's multiple comparisons tests. Drawn from immuneACCESS, this table holds only the in-frame rearrangements with V and J called that TCRdb kept. Clones are partly lost; checked studies trace under half to an unresolved V gene and leave the rest unexplained. V and J calls and clone size come straight from that table; D and trimming were deduced from the DNA. Present in this sample are some 170,000 clones, over 80% of which were seen just once. Of the sample, roughly 4% falls within the top ten clones.

Counted from cysteine to phenylalanine, this CDR3 has 15 amino acids. Only CDR3 DNA is held: 45 bases, read in frame from base 1. After removal of 6 bases from V and 6 bases from J, the junction retains 8 bases not matched to a gene. CDR1 and CDR2 were assigned from the germline V gene (reference sequence) as WNHNN and SYGVQD. This clonotype originated in an adult who received the MenACWY meningococcal vaccine as a control. The chain joins TRBV10-1 to TRBJ2-1, with 10 bases aligning to TRBD2. The sample in question was peripheral blood, obtained 28 days after the second dose of the MenACWY control vaccine. The nucleotide sequence reads as follows: TGCGCCAGCAGCTTAGCGGGAGGACGAGGCAATGAGCAGTTCTTC. Its protein is CASSLAGGRGNEQFF.